This note documents a single T cell receptor (beta chain) sequence. The source of the sample is a study of T cell changes during pregnancy in multiple sclerosis. Method: immunoSEQ multiplex PCR; TCRdb's copy keeps in-frame clones and lacks some. The sample includes roughly 40,000 clones, roughly 90% of them seen just once. The ends lost 5 bases at V and 1 base at J; junction bases unmatched: 11. This CDR3 spans 16 amino acids. In germline, CDR1 is SEHNR, CDR2 FQNEAQ (reference sequence). The rearrangement links TRBV7-9 to TRBJ2-7; 7 bases map to TRBD2. The source of this sequence is a female donor with multiple sclerosis, enrolled in a pregnancy study. Specimen: CD8+ T cells from peripheral blood mononuclear cells, collected before pregnancy. CDR3 residues: CASSQSGVGRSYEQYF. Written as DNA, the CDR3 is TGTGCCAGCAGCCAAAGCGGGGTCGGACGATCCTACGAGCAGTACTTC. The variable domain in full, with the rest retrieved from reference TRBV7-9 and TRBJ2-7, is DTGVSQNPRHKITKRGQNVTFRCDPISEHNRLYWYRQTLGQGPEFLTYFQNEAQLEKSRLLSDRFSAERPKGSFSTLEIQRTEQGDSAMYLCASSQSGVGRSYEQYFGPGTRLTVT.